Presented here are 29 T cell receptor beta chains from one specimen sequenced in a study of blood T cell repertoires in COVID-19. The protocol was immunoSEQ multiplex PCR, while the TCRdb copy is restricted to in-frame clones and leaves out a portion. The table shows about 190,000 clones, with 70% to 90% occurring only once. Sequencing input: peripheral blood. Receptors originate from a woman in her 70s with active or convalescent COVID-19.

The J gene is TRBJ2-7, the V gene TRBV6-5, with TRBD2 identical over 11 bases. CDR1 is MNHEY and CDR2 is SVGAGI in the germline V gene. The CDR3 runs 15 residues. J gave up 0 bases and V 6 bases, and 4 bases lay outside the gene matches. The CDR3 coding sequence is TGTGCCAGCAGATCGACTAGCGGGGCCTCCTACGAGCAGTACTTC. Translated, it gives CASRSTSGASYEQYF.

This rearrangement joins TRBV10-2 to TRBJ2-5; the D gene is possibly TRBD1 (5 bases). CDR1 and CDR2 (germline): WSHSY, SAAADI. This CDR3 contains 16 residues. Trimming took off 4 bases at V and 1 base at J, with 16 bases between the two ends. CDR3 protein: CASSGPNRILQETQYF. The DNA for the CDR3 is TGCGCCAGCAGTGGGCCCAACAGGATACTCCAAGAGACCCAGTACTTC.

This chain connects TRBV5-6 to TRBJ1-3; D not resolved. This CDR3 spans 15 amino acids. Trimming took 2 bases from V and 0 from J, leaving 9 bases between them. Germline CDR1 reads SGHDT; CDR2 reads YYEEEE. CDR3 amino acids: CASSFIASSGNTIYF. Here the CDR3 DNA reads TGTGCCAGCAGCTTCATCGCGAGCTCTGGAAACACCATATATTTT.

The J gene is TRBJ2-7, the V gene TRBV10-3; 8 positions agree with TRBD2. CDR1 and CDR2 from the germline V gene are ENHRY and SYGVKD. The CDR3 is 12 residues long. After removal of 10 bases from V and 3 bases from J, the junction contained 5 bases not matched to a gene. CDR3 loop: CATSGLVYEQYF. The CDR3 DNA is TGTGCCACATCGGGACTAGTCTACGAGCAGTACTTC.

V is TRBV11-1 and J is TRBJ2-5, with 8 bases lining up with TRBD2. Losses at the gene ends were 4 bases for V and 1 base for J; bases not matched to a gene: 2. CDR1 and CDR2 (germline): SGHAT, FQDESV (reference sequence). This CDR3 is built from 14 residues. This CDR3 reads CASSWGTSQETQYF. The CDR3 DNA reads TGTGCCAGCAGCTGGGGGACTAGCCAAGAGACCCAGTACTTC.

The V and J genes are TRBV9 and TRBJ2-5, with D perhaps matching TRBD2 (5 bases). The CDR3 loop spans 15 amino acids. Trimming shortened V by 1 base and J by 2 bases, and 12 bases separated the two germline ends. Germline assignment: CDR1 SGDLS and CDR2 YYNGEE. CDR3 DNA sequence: TGTGCCAGCAGCGTAAGGGTAGCGCAACAAGAGACCCAGTACTTC. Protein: CASSVRVAQQETQYF.

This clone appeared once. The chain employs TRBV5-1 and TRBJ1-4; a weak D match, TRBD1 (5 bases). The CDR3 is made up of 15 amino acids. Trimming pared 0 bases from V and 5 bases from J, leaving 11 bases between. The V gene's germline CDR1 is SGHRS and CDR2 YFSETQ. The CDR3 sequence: CASSLVGRTNEKLFF. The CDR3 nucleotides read TGCGCCAGCAGCTTGGTGGGCAGGACAAATGAAAAACTGTTTTTT.

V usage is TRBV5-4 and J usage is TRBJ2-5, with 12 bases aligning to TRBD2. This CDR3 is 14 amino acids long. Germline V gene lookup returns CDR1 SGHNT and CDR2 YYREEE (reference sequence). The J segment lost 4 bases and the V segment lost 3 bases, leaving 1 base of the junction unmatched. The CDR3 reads CASSSGLAGETQYF. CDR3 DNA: TGTGCCAGCAGCTCGGGACTAGCGGGAGAGACCCAGTACTTC.

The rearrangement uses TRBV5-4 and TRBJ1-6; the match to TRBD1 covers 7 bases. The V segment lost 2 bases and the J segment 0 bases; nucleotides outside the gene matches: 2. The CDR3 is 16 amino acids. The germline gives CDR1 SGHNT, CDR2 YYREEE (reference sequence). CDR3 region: CASSLGGSSYNSPLHF. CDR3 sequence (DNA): TGTGCCAGCAGCTTAGGGGGCAGCTCCTATAATTCACCCCTCCACTTT. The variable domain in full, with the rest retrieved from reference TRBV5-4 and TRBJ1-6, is ETGVTQSPTHLIKTRGQQVTLRCSSQSGHNTVSWYQQALGQGPQFIFQYYREEENGRGNFPPRFSGLQFPNYSSELNVNALELDDSALYLCASSLGGSSYNSPLHFGNGTRLTVT.

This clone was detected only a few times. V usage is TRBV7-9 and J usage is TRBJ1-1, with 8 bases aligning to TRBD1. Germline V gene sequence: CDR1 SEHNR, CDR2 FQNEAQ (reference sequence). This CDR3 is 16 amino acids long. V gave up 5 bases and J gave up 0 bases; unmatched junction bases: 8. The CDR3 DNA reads TGTGCCAGCAGCCCCACCCGACAGGGGATGAACACTGAAGCTTTCTTT. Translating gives CASSPTRQGMNTEAFF.

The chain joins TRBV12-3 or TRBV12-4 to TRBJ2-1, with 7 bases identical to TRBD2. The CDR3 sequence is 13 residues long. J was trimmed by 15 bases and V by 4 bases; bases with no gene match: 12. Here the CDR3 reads CASSSQTWGGTFF. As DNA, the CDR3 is TGTGCCAGCAGTTCCCAGACTTGGGGAGGGACGTTCTTC.

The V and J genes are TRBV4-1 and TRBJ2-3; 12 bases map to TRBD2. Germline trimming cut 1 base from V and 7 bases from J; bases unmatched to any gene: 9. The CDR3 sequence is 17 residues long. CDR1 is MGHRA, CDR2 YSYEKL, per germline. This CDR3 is CASSQAWLAGGPNTQYF. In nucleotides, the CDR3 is TGCGCCAGCAGCCAAGCCTGGCTAGCGGGAGGGCCAAATACGCAGTATTTT.

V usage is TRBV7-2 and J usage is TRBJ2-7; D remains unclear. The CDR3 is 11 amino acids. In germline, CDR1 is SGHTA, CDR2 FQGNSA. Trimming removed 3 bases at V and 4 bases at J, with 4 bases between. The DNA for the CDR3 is TGTGCCAGCAGCTTCGTATACGAGCAGTACTTC. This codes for CASSFVYEQYF. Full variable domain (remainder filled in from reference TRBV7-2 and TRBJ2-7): GAGVSQSPSNKVTEKGKDVELRCDPISGHTALYWYRQSLGQGLEFLIYFQGNSAPDKSGLPSDRFSAERTGGSVSTLTIQRTQQEDSAVYLCASSFVYEQYFGPGTRLTVT.

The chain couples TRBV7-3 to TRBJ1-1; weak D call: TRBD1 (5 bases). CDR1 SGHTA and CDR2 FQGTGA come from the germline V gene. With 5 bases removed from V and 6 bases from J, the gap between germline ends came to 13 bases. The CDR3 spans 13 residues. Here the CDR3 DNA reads TGTGCCAGCAGCCTTTTGGGGGGAGCTGAAGCTTTCTTT. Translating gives CASSLLGGAEAFF.

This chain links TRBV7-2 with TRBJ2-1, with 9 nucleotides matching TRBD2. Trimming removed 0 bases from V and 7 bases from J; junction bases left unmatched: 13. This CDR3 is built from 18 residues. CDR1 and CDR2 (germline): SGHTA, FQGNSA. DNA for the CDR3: TGTGCCAGCAGCTTAGCCCCCTATCGCGGGAGGGCCGGTAATGAGCAGTTCTTC. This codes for CASSLAPYRGRAGNEQFF.

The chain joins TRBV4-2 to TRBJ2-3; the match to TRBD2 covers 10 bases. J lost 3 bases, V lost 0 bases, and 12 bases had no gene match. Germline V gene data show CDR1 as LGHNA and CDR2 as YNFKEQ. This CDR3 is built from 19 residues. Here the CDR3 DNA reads TGTGCCAGCAGCCAAGAAGCGGCACTAGCGGGAATAAGTACAGATACGCAGTATTTT. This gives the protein CASSQEAALAGISTDTQYF.

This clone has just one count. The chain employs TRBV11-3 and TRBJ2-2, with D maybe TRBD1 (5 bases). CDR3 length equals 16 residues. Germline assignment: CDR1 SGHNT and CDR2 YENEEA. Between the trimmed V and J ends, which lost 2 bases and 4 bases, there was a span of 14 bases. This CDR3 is CASSLRGQWGTGELFF. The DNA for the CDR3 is TGTGCCAGCAGCTTAAGGGGCCAATGGGGCACCGGGGAGCTGTTTTTT.

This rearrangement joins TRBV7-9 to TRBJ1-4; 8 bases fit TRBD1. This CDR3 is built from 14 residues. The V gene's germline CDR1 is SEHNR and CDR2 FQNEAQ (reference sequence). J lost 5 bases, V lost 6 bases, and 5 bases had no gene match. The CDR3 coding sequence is TGTGCCAGCAGGCGGACAGGGATAAATGAAAAACTGTTTTTT. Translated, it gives CASRRTGINEKLFF.

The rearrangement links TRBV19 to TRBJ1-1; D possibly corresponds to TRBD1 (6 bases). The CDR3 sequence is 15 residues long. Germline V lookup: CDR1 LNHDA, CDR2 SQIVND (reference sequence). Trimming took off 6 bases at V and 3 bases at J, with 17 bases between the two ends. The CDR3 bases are TGTGCCAGTAGCTCCCGCGGGCAGGGGTACACTGAAGCTTTCTTT. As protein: CASSSRGQGYTEAFF. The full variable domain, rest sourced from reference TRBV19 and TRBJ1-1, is DGGITQSPKYLFRKEGQNVTLSCEQNLNHDAMYWYRQDPGQGLRLIYYSQIVNDFQKGDIAEGYSVSREKKESFPLTVTSAQKNPTAFYLCASSSRGQGYTEAFFGQGTRLTVV.

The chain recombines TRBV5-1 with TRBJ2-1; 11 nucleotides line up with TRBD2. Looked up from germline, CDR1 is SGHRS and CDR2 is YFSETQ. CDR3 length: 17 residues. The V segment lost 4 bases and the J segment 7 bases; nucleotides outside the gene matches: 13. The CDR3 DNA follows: TGCGCCAGCAGCCCCCCGGGCCTAGCGGGAGGAGTTAATGAGCAGTTCTTC. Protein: CASSPPGLAGGVNEQFF.

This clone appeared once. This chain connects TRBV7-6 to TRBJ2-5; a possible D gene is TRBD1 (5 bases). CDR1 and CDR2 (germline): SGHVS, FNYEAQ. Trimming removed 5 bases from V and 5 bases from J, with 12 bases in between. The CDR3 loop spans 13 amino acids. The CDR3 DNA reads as TGTGCCAGCAGCCAACAGGAGTTGGAGACCCAGTACTTC. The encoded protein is CASSQQELETQYF.

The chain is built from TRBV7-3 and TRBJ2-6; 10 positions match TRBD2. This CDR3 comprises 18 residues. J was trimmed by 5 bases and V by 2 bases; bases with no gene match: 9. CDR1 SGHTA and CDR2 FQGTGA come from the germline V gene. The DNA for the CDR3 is TGTGCCAGCAGCTTATGGACTAGCGGACCCTCAAGGGCCAACGTCCTGACTTTC. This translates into CASSLWTSGPSRANVLTF. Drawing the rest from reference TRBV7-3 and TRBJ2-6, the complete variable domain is GAGVSQTPSNKVTEKGKYVELRCDPISGHTALYWYRQSLGQGPEFLIYFQGTGAADDSGLPNDRFFAVRPEGSVSTLKIQRTERGDSAVYLCASSLWTSGPSRANVLTFGAGSRLTVL.

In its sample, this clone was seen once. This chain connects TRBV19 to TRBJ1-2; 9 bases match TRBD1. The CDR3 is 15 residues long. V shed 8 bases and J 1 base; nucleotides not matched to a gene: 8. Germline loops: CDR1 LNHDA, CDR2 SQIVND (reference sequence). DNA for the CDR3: TGTGCCAGTGGGACTAGGACAGGGGTTAACTATGGCTACACCTTC. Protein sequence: CASGTRTGVNYGYTF.

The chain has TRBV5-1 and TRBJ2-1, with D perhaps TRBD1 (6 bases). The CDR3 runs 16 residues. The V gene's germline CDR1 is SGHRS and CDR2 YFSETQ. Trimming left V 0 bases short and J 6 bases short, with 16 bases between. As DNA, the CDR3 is TGCGCCAGCAGCTTGGTCGGGACACCTGGGGGCAATGAGCAGTTCTTC. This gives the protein CASSLVGTPGGNEQFF.

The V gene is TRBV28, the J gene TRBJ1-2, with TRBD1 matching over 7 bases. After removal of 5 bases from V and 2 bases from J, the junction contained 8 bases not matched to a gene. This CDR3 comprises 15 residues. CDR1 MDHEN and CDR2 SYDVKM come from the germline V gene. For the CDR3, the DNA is TGTGCCAGCAGTGGCCCGCCGACAGGGAACTATGGCTACACCTTC. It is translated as CASSGPPTGNYGYTF.

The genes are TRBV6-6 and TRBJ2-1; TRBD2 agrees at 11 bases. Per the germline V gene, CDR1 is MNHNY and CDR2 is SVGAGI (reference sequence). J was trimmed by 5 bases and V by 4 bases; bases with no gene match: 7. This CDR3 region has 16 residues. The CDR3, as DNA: TGTGCCAGCAGTTTGATCGGGACTAGCGGAAACAATGAGCAGTTCTTC. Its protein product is CASSLIGTSGNNEQFF.

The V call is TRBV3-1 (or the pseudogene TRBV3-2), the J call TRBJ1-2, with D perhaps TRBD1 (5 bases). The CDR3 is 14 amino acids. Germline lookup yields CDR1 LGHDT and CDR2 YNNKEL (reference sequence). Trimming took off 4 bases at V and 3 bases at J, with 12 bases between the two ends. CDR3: CASSPPGLYYGYTF. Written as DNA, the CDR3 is TGTGCCAGCAGCCCACCGGGACTCTACTATGGCTACACCTTC.

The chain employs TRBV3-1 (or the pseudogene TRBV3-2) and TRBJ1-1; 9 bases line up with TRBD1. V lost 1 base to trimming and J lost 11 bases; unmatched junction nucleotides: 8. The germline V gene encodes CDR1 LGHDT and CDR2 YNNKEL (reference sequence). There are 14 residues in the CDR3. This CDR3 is CASSQAYSGTGAFF. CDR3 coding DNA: TGTGCCAGCAGCCAAGCCTACTCCGGGACAGGGGCTTTCTTT.

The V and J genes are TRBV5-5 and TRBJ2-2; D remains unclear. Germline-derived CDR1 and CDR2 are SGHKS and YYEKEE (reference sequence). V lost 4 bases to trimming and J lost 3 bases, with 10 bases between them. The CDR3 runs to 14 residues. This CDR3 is CASSQTGYTGELFF. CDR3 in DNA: TGTGCCAGCAGCCAAACCGGGTACACCGGGGAGCTGTTTTTT.